These 11 T cell receptor beta chains originate from one sample sequenced in a study of PD-1 blockade in classical Hodgkin lymphoma (TCRdb year 2020). The sample's time point label, in plain terms: cycle 4 day 1 (C4D1), after six to seven weeks of nivolumab. All trial patients had relapsed after autologous stem cell transplantation, with cohorts A, B and C differing in prior brentuximab vedotin exposure. Library preparation employed the immunoSEQ multiplex PCR assay. Held by TCRdb, this immuneACCESS table contains in-frame sequences only and omits some clones. Under half of the omission traces to an unresolved V gene where checked; the cause of the rest is unknown. For this sample there are roughly 40,000 clones; 66% appear just once. Around 3.1% of the sample lies in the top ten. The source was peripheral blood mononuclear cells (PBMCs), collected before the fourth cycle of nivolumab. These TCRs come from a human donor with classical Hodgkin lymphoma.

The rearrangement joins TRBV5-6 to TRBJ2-5; 10 bases align to TRBD2. J was trimmed by 2 bases and V by 5 bases; bases with no gene match: 3. Germline V lookup: CDR1 SGHDT, CDR2 YYEEEE. This CDR3 has 14 amino acids. DNA for the CDR3: TGTGCCAGCAGACTAGCGGGGTTACAAGAGACCCAGTACTTC. This sequence encodes CASRLAGLQETQYF.

This chain uses TRBV5-6 with TRBJ1-5; TRBD1 aligns across 9 bases. The trim removed 4 bases at V and 1 base at J, leaving 3 bases unmatched. In germline, CDR1 is SGHDT, CDR2 YYEEEE. This CDR3 has 15 amino acids. CDR3 bases: TGTGCCAGCAGCGCAGACAGGGGGAGCAATCAGCCCCAGCATTTT. Its translation: CASSADRGSNQPQHF.

The chain is built from TRBV25-1 and TRBJ2-2; D is perhaps TRBD1 or TRBD2 (5 bases each). The CDR3 sequence is 15 residues long. Trimming left V 3 bases short and J 1 base short, with 9 bases between. Looked up from germline, CDR1 is MGHDK and CDR2 is SYGVNS. The chain's CDR3 is CASSDTRGNTGELFF. The CDR3 nucleotides read TGTGCCAGCAGTGATACTAGGGGGAACACCGGGGAGCTGTTTTTT.

This chain uses TRBV9 with TRBJ1-5, with D possibly TRBD1 on 6 matching bases. V was clipped by 3 bases and J by 0 bases, with 10 bases between them. CDR1 is SGDLS, CDR2 YYNGEE, per germline. This CDR3 has 15 amino acids. The CDR3 reads CASSAGDTSNQPQHF. For the CDR3, the DNA is TGTGCCAGCAGCGCCGGGGACACTAGCAATCAGCCCCAGCATTTT.

This clone was detected ten times or more. CDR3 nucleotide sequence: TGTGCCAGCAGTTTAGGGAGTCTAGCGGGGGAGGACGAGCAGTTCTTC. This gives the protein CASSLGSLAGEDEQFF. The chain couples TRBV28 to TRBJ2-1; 10 bases fit TRBD2. Germline V gene sequence: CDR1 MDHEN, CDR2 SYDVKM. J lost 10 bases, V lost 2 bases, and 11 bases had no gene match. This CDR3 comprises 16 residues.

The chain uses TRBV30 and TRBJ2-2; D gene ambiguous. The CDR3 is made up of 14 amino acids. Per germline, CDR1 GTSNPN and CDR2 SVGIG (reference sequence). V lost 1 base and J 5 bases, leaving 11 bases between the germline ends. The DNA for the CDR3 is TGTGCCTGGAGTGGGGGAATTCAAACCGGGGAGCTGTTTTTT. This codes for CAWSGGIQTGELFF.

The CDR3 reads CASSYSLAGPSYEQYF. The CDR3 nucleotides are TGTGCCAGCAGTTACTCGCTCGCCGGTCCCTCCTACGAGCAGTACTTC. J is TRBJ2-7 and V is TRBV6-5; D is unresolved. V lost 0 bases to trimming and J lost 0 bases, with 12 bases between them. The CDR3 consists of 16 residues. The germline gives CDR1 MNHEY, CDR2 SVGAGI.

This clone has more than one count but fewer than ten. The chain recombines TRBV27 with TRBJ1-4; D is ambiguous. The CDR3 runs to 15 residues. Between the trimmed V and J ends, which lost 1 base and 8 bases, there was a span of 14 bases. Germline V CDR1 and CDR2: MNHEY, SMNVEV (reference sequence). The CDR3, as DNA: TGTGCCAGCAGTTTATTGGGGTCCGGGCGCGAAAAACTGTTTTTT. It is translated as CASSLLGSGREKLFF.

V and J are TRBV30 and TRBJ1-2; D is ambiguous. Per germline, CDR1 GTSNPN and CDR2 SVGIG (reference sequence). Trimming pared 5 bases from V and 1 base from J, leaving 5 bases between. The CDR3 loop spans 11 amino acids. CDR3 DNA: TGTGCCTGGGGACTTAACTATGGCTACACCTTC. This gives the protein CAWGLNYGYTF.

The V and J genes are TRBV4-1 and TRBJ1-5, with 7 bases lining up with TRBD1. With V trimmed by 1 base and J by 0 bases, 6 bases remained unmatched. CDR3 length equals 17 residues. Germline CDR1 MGHRA, CDR2 YSYEKL. The CDR3 reads CASSQVTGTNSNQPQHF. The CDR3 bases are TGCGCCAGCAGCCAAGTGACAGGGACGAATAGCAATCAGCCCCAGCATTTT.

The rearrangement links TRBV29-1 to TRBJ2-7, with D perhaps TRBD1 (6 bases). Germline assignment: CDR1 SQVTM and CDR2 ANQGSEA. The V and J ends lost 5 bases and 7 bases respectively, with 12 bases between them. The CDR3 is 11 amino acids. The CDR3 protein is CSVTGTGEQYF. In DNA, the CDR3 is TGCAGCGTTACAGGGACGGGTGAGCAGTACTTC.